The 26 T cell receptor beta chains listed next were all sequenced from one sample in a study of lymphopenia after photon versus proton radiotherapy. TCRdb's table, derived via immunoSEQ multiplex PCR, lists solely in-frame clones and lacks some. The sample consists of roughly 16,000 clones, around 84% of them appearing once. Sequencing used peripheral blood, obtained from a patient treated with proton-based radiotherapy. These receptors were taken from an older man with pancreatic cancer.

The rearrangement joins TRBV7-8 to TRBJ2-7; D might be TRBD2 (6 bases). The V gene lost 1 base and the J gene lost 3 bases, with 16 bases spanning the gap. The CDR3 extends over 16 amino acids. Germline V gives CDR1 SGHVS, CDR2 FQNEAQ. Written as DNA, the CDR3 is TGTGCCAGCAGCTTAGGGGGACGGGACTCCTTCTACGAGCAGTACTTC. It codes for CASSLGGRDSFYEQYF.

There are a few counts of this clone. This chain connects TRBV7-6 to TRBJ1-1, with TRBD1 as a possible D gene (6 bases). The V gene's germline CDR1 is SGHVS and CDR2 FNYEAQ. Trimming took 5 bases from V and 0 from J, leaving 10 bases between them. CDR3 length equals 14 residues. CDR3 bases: TGTGCCAGCAGCGCGACAGGCTTGAACACTGAAGCTTTCTTT. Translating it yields CASSATGLNTEAFF.

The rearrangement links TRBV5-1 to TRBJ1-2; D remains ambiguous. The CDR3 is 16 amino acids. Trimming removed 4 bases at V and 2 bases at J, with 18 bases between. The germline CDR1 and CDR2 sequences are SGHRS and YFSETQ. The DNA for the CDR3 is TGCGCCAGCAGCCCACGGTTCGCGGGTGGCAACTATGGCTACACCTTC. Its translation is CASSPRFAGGNYGYTF.

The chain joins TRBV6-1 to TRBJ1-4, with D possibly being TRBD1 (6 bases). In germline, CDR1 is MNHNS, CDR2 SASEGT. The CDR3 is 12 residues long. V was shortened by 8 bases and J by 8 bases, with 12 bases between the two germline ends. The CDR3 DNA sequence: TGTGCCAGCCAGGGGTTCAAAGAAAAACTGTTTTTT. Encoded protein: CASQGFKEKLFF.

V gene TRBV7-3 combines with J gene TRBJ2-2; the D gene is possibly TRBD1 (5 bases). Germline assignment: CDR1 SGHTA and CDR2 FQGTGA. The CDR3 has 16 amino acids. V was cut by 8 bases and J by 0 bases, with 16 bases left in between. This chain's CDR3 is CASGRPQGANTGELFF. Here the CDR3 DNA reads TGTGCCAGCGGGCGCCCCCAAGGGGCGAACACCGGGGAGCTGTTTTTT.

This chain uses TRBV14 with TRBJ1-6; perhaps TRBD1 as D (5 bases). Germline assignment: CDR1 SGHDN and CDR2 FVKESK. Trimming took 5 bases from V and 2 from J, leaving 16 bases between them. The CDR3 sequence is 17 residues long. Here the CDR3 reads CASSFRGLPAYNSPLHF. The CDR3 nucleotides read TGTGCCAGCAGCTTCCGGGGACTGCCAGCCTATAATTCACCCCTCCACTTT.

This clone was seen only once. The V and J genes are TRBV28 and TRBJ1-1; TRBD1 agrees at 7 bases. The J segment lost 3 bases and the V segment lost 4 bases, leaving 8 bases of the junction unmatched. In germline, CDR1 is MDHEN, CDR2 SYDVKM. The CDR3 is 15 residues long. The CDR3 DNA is TGTGCCAGCAGTTCCCATCAGGGGGGTCACACTGAAGCTTTCTTT. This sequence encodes CASSSHQGGHTEAFF.

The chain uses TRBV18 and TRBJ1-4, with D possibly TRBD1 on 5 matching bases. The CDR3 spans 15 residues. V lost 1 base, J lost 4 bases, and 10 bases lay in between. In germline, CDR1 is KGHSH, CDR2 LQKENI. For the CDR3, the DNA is TGTGCCAGCTCACCACAGGGGATTAGTAATGAAAAACTGTTTTTT. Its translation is CASSPQGISNEKLFF.

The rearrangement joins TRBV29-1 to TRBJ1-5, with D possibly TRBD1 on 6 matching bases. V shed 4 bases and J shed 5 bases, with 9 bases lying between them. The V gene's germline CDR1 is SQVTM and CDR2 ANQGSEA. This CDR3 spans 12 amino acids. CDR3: CSVGGQDQPQHF. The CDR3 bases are TGCAGCGTTGGGGGGCAAGATCAGCCCCAGCATTTT.

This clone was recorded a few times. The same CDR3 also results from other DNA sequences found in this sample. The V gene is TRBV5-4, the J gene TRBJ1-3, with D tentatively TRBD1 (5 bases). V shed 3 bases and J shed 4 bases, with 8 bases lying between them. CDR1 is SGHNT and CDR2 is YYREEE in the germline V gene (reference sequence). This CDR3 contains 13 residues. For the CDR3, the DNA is TGTGCCAGCAGCTCGACAGCGGGAAACACCATATATTTT. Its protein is CASSSTAGNTIYF.

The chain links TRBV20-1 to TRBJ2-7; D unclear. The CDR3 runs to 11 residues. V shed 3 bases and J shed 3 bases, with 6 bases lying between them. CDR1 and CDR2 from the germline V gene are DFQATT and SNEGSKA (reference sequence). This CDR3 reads CSASLSYEQYF. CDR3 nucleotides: TGCAGTGCTAGTCTCAGCTACGAGCAGTACTTC.

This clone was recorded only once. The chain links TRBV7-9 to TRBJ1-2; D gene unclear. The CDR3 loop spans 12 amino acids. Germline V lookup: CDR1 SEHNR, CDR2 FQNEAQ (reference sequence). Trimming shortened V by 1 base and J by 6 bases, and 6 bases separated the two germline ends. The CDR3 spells CASSLGANGYTF. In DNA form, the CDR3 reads TGTGCCAGCAGCTTAGGGGCAAATGGCTACACCTTC. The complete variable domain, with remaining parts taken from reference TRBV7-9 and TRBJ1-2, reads DTGVSQNPRHKITKRGQNVTFRCDPISEHNRLYWYRQTLGQGPEFLTYFQNEAQLEKSRLLSDRFSAERPKGSFSTLEIQRTEQGDSAMYLCASSLGANGYTFGSGTRLTVV.

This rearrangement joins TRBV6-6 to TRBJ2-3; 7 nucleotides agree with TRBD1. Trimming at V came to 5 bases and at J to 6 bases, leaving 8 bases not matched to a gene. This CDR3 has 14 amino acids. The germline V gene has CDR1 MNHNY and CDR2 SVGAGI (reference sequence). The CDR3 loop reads CASSRSRGIDTQYF. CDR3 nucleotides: TGTGCCAGCAGTAGATCCAGGGGGATTGATACGCAGTATTTT.

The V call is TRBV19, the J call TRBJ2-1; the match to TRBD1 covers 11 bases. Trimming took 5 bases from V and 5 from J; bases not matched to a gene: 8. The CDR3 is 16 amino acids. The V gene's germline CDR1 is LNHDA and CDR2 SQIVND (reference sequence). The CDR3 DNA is TGTGCCAGTAGTCCTCACCGGGGACAGGGGGACAATGAGCAGTTCTTC. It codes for CASSPHRGQGDNEQFF.

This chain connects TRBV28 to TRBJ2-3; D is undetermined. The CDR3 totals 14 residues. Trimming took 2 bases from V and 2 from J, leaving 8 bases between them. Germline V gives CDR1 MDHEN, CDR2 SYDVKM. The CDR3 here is CASSLDGYTDTQYF. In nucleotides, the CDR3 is TGTGCCAGCAGTTTAGACGGTTACACAGATACGCAGTATTTT.

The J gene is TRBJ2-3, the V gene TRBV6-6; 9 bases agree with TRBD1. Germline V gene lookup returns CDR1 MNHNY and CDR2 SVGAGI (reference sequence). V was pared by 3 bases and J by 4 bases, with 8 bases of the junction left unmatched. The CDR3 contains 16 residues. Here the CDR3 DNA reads TGTGCCAGCAGTTATTCCGGGACAGGGTGGTCAGATACGCAGTATTTT. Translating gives CASSYSGTGWSDTQYF.

CDR3 nucleotides: TGTGCCAGCACAACTAGGAATGAGCAGTTCTTC. It yields the protein CASTTRNEQFF. The chain is built from TRBV11-3 and TRBJ2-1; perhaps TRBD2 as D (5 bases). The germline CDR1 and CDR2 sequences are SGHNT and YENEEA. Trimming cost V 7 bases and J 7 bases, with 8 bases left between them. The CDR3 is made up of 11 amino acids.

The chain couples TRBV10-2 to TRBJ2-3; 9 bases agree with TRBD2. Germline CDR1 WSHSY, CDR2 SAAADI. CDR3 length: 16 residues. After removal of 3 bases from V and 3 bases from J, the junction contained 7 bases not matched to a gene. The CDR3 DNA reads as TGCGCCAGCAGTGATAACTCGCGGGGGGGAACAGATACGCAGTATTTT. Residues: CASSDNSRGGTDTQYF.

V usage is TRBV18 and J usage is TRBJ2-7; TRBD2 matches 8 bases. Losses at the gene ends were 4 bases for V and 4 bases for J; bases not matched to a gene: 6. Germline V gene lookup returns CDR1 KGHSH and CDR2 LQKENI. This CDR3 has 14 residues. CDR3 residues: CASSQSGSLYEQYF. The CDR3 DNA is TGTGCCAGCTCACAGAGCGGGAGTTTATACGAGCAGTACTTC.

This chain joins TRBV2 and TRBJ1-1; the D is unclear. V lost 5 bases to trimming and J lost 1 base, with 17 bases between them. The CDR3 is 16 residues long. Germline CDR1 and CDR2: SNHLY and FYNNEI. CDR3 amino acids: CASSIVGLKGNTEAFF. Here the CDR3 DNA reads TGTGCCAGCAGTATTGTAGGGTTAAAGGGGAACACTGAAGCTTTCTTT.

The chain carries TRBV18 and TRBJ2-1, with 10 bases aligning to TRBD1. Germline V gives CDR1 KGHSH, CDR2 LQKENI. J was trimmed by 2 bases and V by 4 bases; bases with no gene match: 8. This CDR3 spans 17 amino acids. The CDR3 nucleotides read TGTGCCAGCTCACAGGAGACAGGGGGCGCGACCTACAATGAGCAGTTCTTC. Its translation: CASSQETGGATYNEQFF.

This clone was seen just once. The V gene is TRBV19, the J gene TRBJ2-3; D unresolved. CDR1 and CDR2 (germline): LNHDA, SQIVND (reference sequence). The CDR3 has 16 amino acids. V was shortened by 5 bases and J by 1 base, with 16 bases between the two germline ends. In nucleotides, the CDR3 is TGTGCCAGTAGTGCCCCCCGGGCGCCCCGCACAGATACGCAGTATTTT. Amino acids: CASSAPRAPRTDTQYF. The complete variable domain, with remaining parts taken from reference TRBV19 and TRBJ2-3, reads DGGITQSPKYLFRKEGQNVTLSCEQNLNHDAMYWYRQDPGQGLRLIYYSQIVNDFQKGDIAEGYSVSREKKESFPLTVTSAQKNPTAFYLCASSAPRAPRTDTQYFGPGTRLTVL.

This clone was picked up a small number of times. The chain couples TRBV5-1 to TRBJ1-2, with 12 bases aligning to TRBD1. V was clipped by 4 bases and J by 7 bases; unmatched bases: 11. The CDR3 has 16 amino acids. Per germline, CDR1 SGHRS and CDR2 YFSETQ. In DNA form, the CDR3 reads TGCGCCAGCAGCCGCACCGGGACAGGGGGCTTTGGTGGCTACACCTTC. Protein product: CASSRTGTGGFGGYTF.

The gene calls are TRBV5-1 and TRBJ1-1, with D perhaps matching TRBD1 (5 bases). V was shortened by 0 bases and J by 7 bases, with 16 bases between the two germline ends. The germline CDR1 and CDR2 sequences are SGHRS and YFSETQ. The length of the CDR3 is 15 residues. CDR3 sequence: CASSLEWGFEGEAFF. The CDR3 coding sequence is TGCGCCAGCAGCTTGGAATGGGGGTTTGAAGGTGAAGCTTTCTTT.

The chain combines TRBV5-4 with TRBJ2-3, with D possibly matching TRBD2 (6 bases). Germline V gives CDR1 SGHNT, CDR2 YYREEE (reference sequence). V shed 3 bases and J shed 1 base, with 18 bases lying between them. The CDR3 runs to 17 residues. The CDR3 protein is CASSSPGSPSGTDTQYF. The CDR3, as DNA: TGTGCCAGCAGCTCCCCCGGGAGTCCCAGCGGCACAGATACGCAGTATTTT.

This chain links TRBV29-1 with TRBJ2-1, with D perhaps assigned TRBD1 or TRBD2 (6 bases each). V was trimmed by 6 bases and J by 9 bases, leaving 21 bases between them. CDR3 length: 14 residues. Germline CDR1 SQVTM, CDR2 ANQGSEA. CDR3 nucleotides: TGCAGCGTGTCCGGGGGCCCGTCGGGCCTTGAGCAGTTCTTC. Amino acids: CSVSGGPSGLEQFF.